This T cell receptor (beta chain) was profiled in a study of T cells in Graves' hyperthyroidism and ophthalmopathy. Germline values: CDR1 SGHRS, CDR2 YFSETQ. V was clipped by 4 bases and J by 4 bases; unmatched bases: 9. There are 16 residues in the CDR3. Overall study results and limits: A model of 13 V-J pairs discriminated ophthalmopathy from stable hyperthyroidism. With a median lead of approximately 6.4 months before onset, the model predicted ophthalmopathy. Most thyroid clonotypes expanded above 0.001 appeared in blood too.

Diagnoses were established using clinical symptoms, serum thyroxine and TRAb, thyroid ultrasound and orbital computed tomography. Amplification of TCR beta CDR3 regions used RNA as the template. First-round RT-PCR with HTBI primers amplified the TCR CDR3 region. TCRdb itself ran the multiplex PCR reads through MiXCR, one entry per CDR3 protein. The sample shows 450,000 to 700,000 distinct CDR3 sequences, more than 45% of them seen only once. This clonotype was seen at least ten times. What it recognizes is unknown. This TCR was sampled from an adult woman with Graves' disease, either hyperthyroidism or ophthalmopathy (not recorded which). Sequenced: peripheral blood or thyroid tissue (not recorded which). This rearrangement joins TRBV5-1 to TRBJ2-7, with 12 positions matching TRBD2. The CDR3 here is CASSVTSGRTGYEQYF. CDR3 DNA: TGCGCCAGCAGCGTGACTAGCGGGAGAACAGGATACGAGCAGTACTTC.